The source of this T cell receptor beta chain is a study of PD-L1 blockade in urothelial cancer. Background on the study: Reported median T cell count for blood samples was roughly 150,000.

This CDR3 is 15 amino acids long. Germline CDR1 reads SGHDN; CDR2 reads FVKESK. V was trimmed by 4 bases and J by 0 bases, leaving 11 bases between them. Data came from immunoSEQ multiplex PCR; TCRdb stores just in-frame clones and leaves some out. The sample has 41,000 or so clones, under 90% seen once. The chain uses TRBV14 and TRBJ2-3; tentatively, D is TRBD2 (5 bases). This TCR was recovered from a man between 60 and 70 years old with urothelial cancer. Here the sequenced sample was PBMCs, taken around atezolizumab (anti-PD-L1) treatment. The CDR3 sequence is CASSLGVTSTDTQYF. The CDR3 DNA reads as TGTGCCAGCAGCCTCGGGGTAACTAGCACAGATACGCAGTATTTT.